The 15 T cell receptor beta chains reported below all come from one sample, sequenced in a study of blood T cell repertoires in COVID-19. Using immunoSEQ multiplex PCR, the repertoire was profiled, and TCRdb retains in-frame clones only, with some absent. The table has roughly 130,000 clones, less than 85% seen once. The source material was peripheral blood. These receptors originate from a woman aged 55-75 years with acute or convalescent COVID-19.

About this clone itself: This may be a read error: a much more frequent sequence differs by one nucleotide. The chain's CDR3 is CASSLRQGWNYGYTF. The DNA for the CDR3 is TGTGCCAGCAGCCTTCGACAGGGTTGGAACTATGGCTACACCTTC. The chain links TRBV14 to TRBJ1-2; 7 bases agree with TRBD1. V shed 4 bases and J 2 bases; nucleotides not matched to a gene: 7. This CDR3 has 15 amino acids. Looked up from germline, CDR1 is SGHDN and CDR2 is FVKESK.

This rearrangement joins TRBV7-7 to TRBJ2-5; 7 bases match TRBD2. The CDR3 is 16 residues long. Germline V gene lookup returns CDR1 SSHAT and CDR2 FNYEAQ (reference sequence). The J segment lost 3 bases and the V segment lost 5 bases, leaving 12 bases of the junction unmatched. As DNA, the CDR3 is TGTGCCAGCAGCCTTAGCGGGCCTGGGGTTAAAGAGACCCAGTACTTC. Translation gives CASSLSGPGVKETQYF.

The genes are TRBV4-1 and TRBJ2-5; D might be TRBD2 (7 bases). The V gene's germline CDR1 is MGHRA and CDR2 YSYEKL. Trimming shortened V by 3 bases and J by 5 bases, and 13 bases separated the two germline ends. The CDR3 contains 14 residues. The CDR3 nucleotides are TGCGCCAGCAGCCAGGGGGGGGCCGGGGAGACCCAGTACTTC. This codes for CASSQGGAGETQYF.

J is TRBJ1-6 and V is TRBV11-2; perhaps TRBD1 as D (6 bases). The CDR3 has 14 amino acids. The germline V and J ends were trimmed by 0 bases and 9 bases, with 9 bases remaining between them. Per germline, CDR1 SGHAT and CDR2 FQNNGV. The DNA for the CDR3 is TGTGCCAGCAGCTTAGATTTAGGGGGTTCACCCCTCCACTTT. It codes for CASSLDLGGSPLHF.

This rearrangement joins TRBV7-2 to TRBJ1-2; TRBD1 might be the D (5 bases). Germline values: CDR1 SGHTA, CDR2 FQGNSA. V was trimmed by 7 bases and J by 6 bases, leaving 21 bases between them. The CDR3 covers 15 residues. CDR3 region: CASMGRQNFLNGYTF. The CDR3 region has the DNA TGTGCCAGCATGGGGCGGCAGAACTTTCTTAATGGCTACACCTTC. Full variable domain (remainder filled in from reference TRBV7-2 and TRBJ1-2): GAGVSQSPSNKVTEKGKDVELRCDPISGHTALYWYRQSLGQGLEFLIYFQGNSAPDKSGLPSDRFSAERTGGSVSTLTIQRTQQEDSAVYLCASMGRQNFLNGYTFGSGTRLTVV.

The chain couples TRBV12-3 or TRBV12-4 to TRBJ1-1; TRBD1 agrees at 9 bases. The CDR3 runs 12 residues. V trimming: 5 bases; J trimming: 11 bases; junction bases outside the gene matches: 6. CDR3 sequence: CASSIRGTGAFF. The CDR3 bases are TGTGCCAGCAGTATAAGGGGGACAGGGGCTTTCTTT.

The chain joins TRBV27 to TRBJ1-2; D not resolved. With 4 bases removed from V and 4 bases from J, the gap between germline ends came to 4 bases. This CDR3 is built from 11 residues. CDR1 and CDR2 (germline): MNHEY, SMNVEV (reference sequence). The CDR3 DNA is TGTGCCAGCAGTTGCAGCTATGGCTACACCTTC. This encodes CASSCSYGYTF.

The rearrangement links TRBV19 to TRBJ1-1; tentative D call: TRBD1 (5 bases). The germline V and J ends were trimmed by 4 bases and 1 base, with 16 bases remaining between them. From germline, CDR1 is LNHDA and CDR2 SQIVND (reference sequence). The CDR3 consists of 16 residues. The CDR3 nucleotides are TGTGCCAGTAGTACCGCCCTGGGGGGTAAGAACACTGAAGCTTTCTTT. Protein: CASSTALGGKNTEAFF.

The CDR3 is CASSYSETGANGYTF. For the CDR3, the DNA is TGTGCCAGCAGTTACTCGGAGACAGGGGCCAATGGCTACACCTTC. The V call is TRBV6-5, the J call TRBJ1-2; 8 bases are a match to TRBD1. Losses at the gene ends were 0 bases for V and 6 bases for J; bases not matched to a gene: 6. Germline CDR1 and CDR2: MNHEY and SVGAGI. CDR3 length: 15 residues.

The gene calls are TRBV30 and TRBJ1-3; D is undetermined. The germline V and J ends were trimmed by 2 bases and 2 bases, with 10 bases remaining between them. Germline V gene lookup returns CDR1 GTSNPN and CDR2 SVGIG (reference sequence). The CDR3 covers 14 residues. CDR3 loop: CAWSRSRAGNTIYF. CDR3 nucleotides: TGTGCCTGGAGTCGGTCGAGGGCTGGAAACACCATATATTTT.

The chain has TRBV24-1 and TRBJ2-2; tentative D call: TRBD1 (6 bases). V gave up 9 bases and J gave up 5 bases, with 18 bases separating them. CDR1 KGHDR and CDR2 SFDVKD come from the germline V gene. The CDR3 sequence is 15 residues long. Written as DNA, the CDR3 is TGTGCCACCTCAGGGACGGGACAAAGAACCGGGGAGCTGTTTTTT. Translating it yields CATSGTGQRTGELFF.

V and J are TRBV5-1 and TRBJ2-6; TRBD1 might be the D (5 bases). The CDR3 has 16 residues. Germline V gene sequence: CDR1 SGHRS, CDR2 YFSETQ. V dropped 0 bases and J dropped 2 bases, with 9 bases sitting between them. CDR3 sequence (DNA): TGCGCCAGCAGCTTGGTGGCAGGGACTGGGGCCAACGTCCTGACTTTC. Protein: CASSLVAGTGANVLTF.

This clone occurred a few times. The chain employs TRBV5-1 and TRBJ1-1; D is uncertain. The CDR3 totals 15 residues. Germline V gene data show CDR1 as SGHRS and CDR2 as YFSETQ. Between the trimmed V and J ends, which lost 0 bases and 0 bases, there was a span of 9 bases. CDR3: CASSLDPVMNTEAFF. In DNA, the CDR3 is TGCGCCAGCAGCTTGGATCCAGTCATGAACACTGAAGCTTTCTTT. Full variable domain (remainder filled in from reference TRBV5-1 and TRBJ1-1): KAGVTQTPRYLIKTRGQQVTLSCSPISGHRSVSWYQQTPGQGLQFLFEYFSETQRNKGNFPGRFSGRQFSNSRSEMNVSTLELGDSALYLCASSLDPVMNTEAFFGQGTRLTVV.

This clone was recorded once. This rearrangement joins TRBV27 to TRBJ1-1, with D possibly being TRBD1 (5 bases). Deletions cut 5 bases from V and 4 bases from J, with 11 bases between. The germline CDR1 and CDR2 sequences are MNHEY and SMNVEV (reference sequence). The CDR3 length is 13 residues. The CDR3 here is CASSGGWGTEAFF. CDR3 coding DNA: TGTGCCAGCAGTGGGGGGTGGGGCACTGAAGCTTTCTTT.

This chain links TRBV3-1 (or the pseudogene TRBV3-2) with TRBJ2-7; D may be TRBD2 (6 bases). The CDR3 runs to 15 residues. With 4 bases removed from V and 3 bases from J, the gap between germline ends came to 16 bases. The germline CDR1 and CDR2 sequences are LGHDT and YNNKEL (reference sequence). The CDR3 spells CASSPSGGKSYEQYV. In DNA form, the CDR3 reads TGTGCCAGCAGCCCAAGTGGGGGGAAGAGCTACGAGCAGTACGTC.